This T cell receptor (beta chain) appears in the sequencing data of a study of CD8+ T cells in alopecia areata. On the study more broadly: Each day, treated patients took oral tofacitinib twice, at 5 to 10 mg per dose.

On this clone: Antigen: not known.

Investigators isolated RNA and reverse transcribed it into cDNA to act as the sequencing template. The repertoire was sequenced with immunoSEQ multiplex PCR; TCRdb's copy has only in-frame clones and lacks some. The data hold over 100,000 clones, with approximately 49% observed a single time. Study observations and caveats: Elevated clonality characterized lesional scalp relative to normal scalp, particularly in alopecia totalis/universalis.

This sample comprised CD8+ T cells sorted from blood, obtained at week 0. The receptor comes from a human donor with alopecia areata.

As DNA, the CDR3 is TGCAGCGTTGACGGAGGGGACCGGAAGGACTATGGCTACACCTTC. Translation gives CSVDGGDRKDYGYTF. The rearrangement links TRBV29-1 to TRBJ1-2; the D gene is possibly TRBD1 (5 bases). Per the germline V gene, CDR1 is SQVTM and CDR2 is ANQGSEA. V was shortened by 3 bases and J by 3 bases, with 17 bases between the two germline ends. This CDR3 spans 15 amino acids.